This TCR beta chain was found in a study of regulatory T cells in long-lasting Graves disease. Study overall: Newly diagnosed Graves' patients had under 3 months of antithyroid drugs. Whole-study findings and limits: Under persistent disease, TRBV28, TRBJ1-2 and TRBJ2-5 were used preferentially. TCR diversity was lower in persistent Graves' patients (versus newly diagnosed ones).

Per germline, CDR1 MGHRA and CDR2 YSYEKL. The ends were cut back, 0 bases at V and 2 bases at J, with 11 bases in the middle. CDR3 length equals 15 residues. Concerning this clonotype: The antigen is undetermined.

Arm-PCR with iRepertoire HTBI primers amplified the CDR3 regions for these TCR beta libraries. MiXCR, applied by TCRdb to the multiplex PCR reads, yields one record per CDR3 protein. This table holds a few hundred thousand distinct CDR3 sequences, about 17% found once. Time point described: newly diagnosed GD, antithyroid drugs for less than 3 months. The TCR library was made from RNA that had been extracted from PBMCs in TRIzol. These data also formed part of another study, on T cells in Graves' hyperthyroidism and ophthalmopathy. This second study notes: Hyperthyroidism of Graves' type that showed no ophthalmopathy progression within 18 months was stable.

The V call is TRBV4-1, the J call TRBJ2-7, with D unresolved. The sample was peripheral blood mononuclear cells (PBMCs), taken at new diagnosis, from a patient treated with antithyroid drugs. The receptor comes from a woman aged 18-29 years with Graves disease. The CDR3 here is CASSQDAGPTYEQYF. The CDR3 DNA is TGCGCCAGCAGCCAAGATGCCGGACCCACCTACGAGCAGTACTTC.